This T cell receptor (beta chain) was recovered during a study of cytomegalovirus exposure and HLA in healthy donors. Study-level results: Most of the TCR beta V segments (in an earlier analysis) were productive either about 90% or about 30% of the time. Roughly uniform sequencing depth across donors was assumed, possibly incorrectly.

PCR was performed using 60 Vbeta and 13 Jbeta primers. TCRdb's copy holds only in-frame clones and misses some; the assay was immunoSEQ multiplex PCR. The sample has 110,000 or so clones, around 80% seen once. In regard to this clone: Its antigen is not known.

The CDR3 is made up of 13 amino acids. The V and J ends lost 3 bases and 0 bases respectively, with 7 bases between them. The germline V gene encodes CDR1 SGHNT and CDR2 YYREEE (reference sequence). V is TRBV5-4 and J is TRBJ2-7, with D possibly being TRBD2 (5 bases). The receptor comes from a man aged 18-30 years in good health and CMV-seronegative. The sequencing sample was made of PBMCs. This CDR3 is CASSSGNSYEQYF. In DNA, the CDR3 is TGTGCCAGCAGCTCCGGGAACTCCTACGAGCAGTACTTC.